These 20 T cell receptor beta chains were all obtained from the same sample, sequenced in a study of cytomegalovirus exposure and HLA in healthy donors. PCR involved 60 Vbeta and 13 Jbeta primers. The assay was immunoSEQ multiplex PCR, and TCRdb's table has in-frame clones only and misses some. This table has about 160,000 clones, approximately 79% appearing once. The specimen was PBMCs. Source of these receptors: a man aged 50-59 years in good health and CMV-seropositive.

In this sample, this clone turned up a few times. The V and J genes are TRBV7-9 and TRBJ2-1; 11 positions match TRBD2. With V trimmed by 1 base and J by 8 bases, 4 bases remained unmatched. CDR3 length equals 15 residues. The germline CDR1 and CDR2 sequences are SEHNR and FQNEAQ (reference sequence). CDR3 DNA sequence: TGTGCCAGCAGCTTAGTCACTAGCGGGAGCGATGAGCAGTTCTTC. Translating it yields CASSLVTSGSDEQFF.

This rearrangement joins TRBV30 to TRBJ1-4; TRBD1 agrees at 8 bases. With 5 bases clipped from V and 12 bases from J, the junction kept 11 bases outside the gene matches. The germline V gene encodes CDR1 GTSNPN and CDR2 SVGIG (reference sequence). The CDR3 is 13 amino acids. The CDR3 nucleotides are TGTGCCTGGCAACAGGGGGACCTGACAGAACTGTTTTTT. Translated, it gives CAWQQGDLTELFF. Complete variable domain (other parts from reference TRBV30 and TRBJ1-4): SQTIHQWPATLVQPVGSPLSLECTVEGTSNPNLYWYRQAAGRGLQLLFYSVGIGQISSEVPQNLSASRPQDRQFILSSKKLLLSDSGFYLCAWQQGDLTELFFGSGTQLSVL.

V is TRBV7-9 and J is TRBJ2-1; 12 nucleotides line up with TRBD2. The CDR3 loop spans 15 amino acids. Germline V gene sequence: CDR1 SEHNR, CDR2 FQNEAQ (reference sequence). The V and J ends lost 6 bases and 8 bases, in that order; junction bases with no gene match: 8. CDR3 amino acids: CASSPTSGRGDEQFF. The CDR3 nucleotides are TGTGCCAGCAGTCCGACTAGCGGGAGAGGAGATGAGCAGTTCTTC.

The J gene is TRBJ2-3, the V gene TRBV5-1, with a weak D call TRBD2 (5 bases). CDR3 length: 15 residues. Deletions cut 4 bases from V and 0 bases from J, with 12 bases between. CDR1 and CDR2 (germline): SGHRS, YFSETQ. The DNA of the CDR3 is TGCGCCAGCAGCACCAGCGGAGCTAGCACAGATACGCAGTATTTT. It specifies CASSTSGASTDTQYF.

This clone has a single count. This chain uses TRBV19 with TRBJ1-6; TRBD1 aligns across 7 bases. Germline V gene lookup returns CDR1 LNHDA and CDR2 SQIVND (reference sequence). V lost 1 base to trimming and J lost 8 bases; unmatched junction nucleotides: 5. This CDR3 comprises 15 residues. CDR3 amino acids: CASSIGDSLDSPLHF. The DNA of the CDR3 is TGTGCCAGTAGTATAGGGGACAGTTTGGATTCACCCCTCCACTTT.

The CDR3 nucleotides read TGTGCCAGCAGCCAAGCTCCCCTCCCGGGAGGCGTAGATACGCAGTATTTT. Its protein product is CASSQAPLPGGVDTQYF. The V call is TRBV4-2, the J call TRBJ2-3; 7 bases agree with TRBD2. Germline CDR1 LGHNA, CDR2 YNFKEQ. CDR3 length: 17 amino acids. J lost 5 bases, V lost 1 base, and 12 bases had no gene match.

V and J are TRBV15 and TRBJ2-2; TRBD1 matches at 10 bases. J lost 5 bases, V lost 5 bases, and 5 bases had no gene match. Germline values: CDR1 LNHNV, CDR2 YYDKDF (reference sequence). The CDR3 runs 15 residues. CDR3 loop: CATSWGTGETGELFF. For the CDR3, the DNA is TGTGCCACCAGCTGGGGGACAGGGGAAACCGGGGAGCTGTTTTTT.

J is TRBJ1-2 and V is TRBV19, with TRBD1 matching over 7 bases. The germline gives CDR1 LNHDA, CDR2 SQIVND (reference sequence). Unmatched junction bases numbered 7, after V lost 4 bases and J lost 5 bases. The CDR3 runs to 14 residues. CDR3 loop: CASSRGQLAYGYTF. CDR3 bases: TGTGCCAGTAGTAGGGGACAGTTGGCTTATGGCTACACCTTC.

This sequence joins TRBV6-6 and TRBJ2-4; D not resolved. In germline, CDR1 is MNHNY, CDR2 SVGAGI (reference sequence). The CDR3 length is 15 residues. The V end lost 0 bases, the J end lost 2 bases, and 8 bases lay between the germline ends. The chain's CDR3 is CASSYSMRTKNIQYF. In DNA form, the CDR3 reads TGTGCCAGCAGTTACTCGATGAGGACCAAAAACATTCAGTACTTC.

V and J are TRBV6-5 and TRBJ2-3; D gene ambiguous. Germline V gene sequence: CDR1 MNHEY, CDR2 SVGAGI. This CDR3 region has 12 residues. Trimming shortened V by 2 bases and J by 6 bases, and 6 bases separated the two germline ends. The CDR3 sequence is CASSYGEDTQYF. The CDR3 DNA follows: TGTGCCAGCAGTTACGGTGAGGATACGCAGTATTTT.

For this clone: Relative to the germline gene, one junction end is altered; a read error may explain this. The chain joins TRBV7-9 to TRBJ2-1; 11 nucleotides agree with TRBD2. Germline values: CDR1 SEHNR, CDR2 FQNEAQ (reference sequence). There are 16 residues in the CDR3. CDR3: CSSSFITSGRYNEQFF. CDR3 in DNA: TGTTCCAGCAGCTTCATTACTAGCGGGAGATACAATGAGCAGTTCTTC.

The table lists this clone with a count of one. The J gene is TRBJ2-7, the V gene TRBV4-2; 9 nucleotides agree with TRBD2. Per germline, CDR1 LGHNA and CDR2 YNFKEQ. The CDR3 covers 15 residues. The V and J ends lost 0 bases and 6 bases, in that order; junction bases with no gene match: 6. CDR3 in amino acids: CASSQEAGGLGEQYF. The CDR3 DNA reads as TGTGCCAGCAGCCAAGAGGCGGGAGGGCTGGGCGAGCAGTACTTC.

This CDR3 reads CASSPPGRGTYEQYF. DNA for the CDR3: TGTGCCAGCTCACCACCGGGAAGGGGAACCTACGAGCAGTACTTC. J is TRBJ2-7 and V is TRBV18, with a weak D call TRBD1 (5 bases). Germline V gives CDR1 KGHSH, CDR2 LQKENI. V was cut by 0 bases and J by 2 bases, with 11 bases left in between. CDR3 size: 15 residues.

Details on this clone: One end of the junction does not line up with germline, which may come from a read error. The genes are TRBV7-9 and TRBJ1-4; a possible D gene is TRBD1 (5 bases). This CDR3 spans 16 amino acids. The germline V gene encodes CDR1 SEHNR and CDR2 FQNEAQ (reference sequence). In DNA form, the CDR3 reads TGTTCCAGCAGTCTTGACGGGACTGTTGGGAATGAAAAACTGTTTTTT. Amino acid sequence: CSSSLDGTVGNEKLFF.

This clone was counted a single time. The chain links TRBV18 to TRBJ2-2; 7 nucleotides line up with TRBD1. CDR1 KGHSH and CDR2 LQKENI come from the germline V gene. The CDR3 consists of 16 residues. The V segment lost 1 base and the J segment 2 bases; nucleotides outside the gene matches: 4. This CDR3 is CASSPQGAANTGELFF. In DNA form, the CDR3 reads TGTGCCAGCTCACCACAGGGGGCAGCAAACACCGGGGAGCTGTTTTTT.

The genes are TRBV30 and TRBJ2-7, with D tentatively TRBD2 (6 bases). The CDR3 is 15 residues long. V was cut by 1 base and J by 4 bases, with 17 bases left in between. The V gene's germline CDR1 is GTSNPN and CDR2 SVGIG (reference sequence). The CDR3 bases are TGTGCCTGGAGTGATAGCGGTTACGCCATTTACGAGCAGTACTTC. Protein: CAWSDSGYAIYEQYF.

As DNA, the CDR3 is TGTGCTAGTCGGGTCTCTAACGCCAAAAACATTCAGTACTTC. As protein: CASRVSNAKNIQYF. This chain links TRBV12-5 with TRBJ2-4; no reliable D call. Trimming took 8 bases from V and 1 from J, leaving 12 bases between them. Germline V gives CDR1 LGHNT, CDR2 FRNRAP. The CDR3 is 14 residues long.

The chain uses TRBV19 and TRBJ1-5; TRBD1 agrees at 9 bases. After removal of 5 bases from V and 10 bases from J, the junction contained 12 bases not matched to a gene. The CDR3 is 15 residues long. The germline gives CDR1 LNHDA, CDR2 SQIVND (reference sequence). DNA of the CDR3: TGTGCCAGTAGTCCAGAGGGACAGGGCCCGATTCCCCAGCATTTT. Residues: CASSPEGQGPIPQHF.

The chain is built from TRBV5-1 and TRBJ2-5, with 12 bases identical to TRBD2. Gene TRBJ2-7 matches the end of the DNA better, so the J call may be wrong. The CDR3 is 18 residues long. CDR1 and CDR2 from the germline V gene are SGHRS and YFSETQ. The CDR3 region has the DNA TGCGCCAGCAGCTCTAGCGCTAGCGGGAGGGCCAATATCCACGAGCAGTACTTC. Amino acid sequence: CASSSSASGRANIHEQYF.

The chain joins TRBV5-1 to TRBJ2-3; D remains unclear. This CDR3 is built from 12 residues. V lost 0 bases and J 6 bases, leaving 5 bases between the germline ends. Looked up from germline, CDR1 is SGHRS and CDR2 is YFSETQ. CDR3 coding DNA: TGCGCCAGCAGCTTGGTCGGGGATACGCAGTATTTT. Protein: CASSLVGDTQYF.